The text below deals with one T cell receptor (beta chain). Its antigen is currently unknown. Tregs were sorted as CD4+CD25+CD127-/low cells. The CDR3 has 14 residues. V shed 6 bases, J shed 0 bases, and the junction held 2 bases outside the gene matches. Germline V lookup: CDR1 GTSNPN, CDR2 SVGIG (reference sequence). Constant-region reverse primers amplified full-length variable regions, followed by semi-nested Nested Universal Primer A PCR. TCRdb independently ran MiXCR on the 5' RACE reads; one entry per CDR3 protein. The sample lists some 8,300 distinct CDR3 sequences, approximately 50% occurring once. Study-wide points: Tumor Tregs overlapped most with tumor, then blood, naive CD4+ cells. Tumor memory CD4+ T cell TCR gene usage clustered with blood and lymph node memory CD4+ cells and lymph node naive CD4+ cells. Larger-cohort validation covered only one TCR beta V-J rearrangement.

The source is a female donor with breast cancer. The chain combines TRBV30 with TRBJ2-6; TRBD1 matches at 7 bases. Source material: Tregs sorted from a lymph node. The CDR3 nucleotides read TGTGCCTGTACAGGGGACTCTGGGGCCAACGTCCTGACTTTC. As protein: CACTGDSGANVLTF.